A single T cell receptor (beta chain) is shown here with its context. The antigen is undetermined. The data were obtained in a study of CD8 T cells in ankylosing spondylitis. Study-wide points: Relatively scarce in peripheral blood, disease-linked clones were CD8+. A TCR beta motif of about eight highly homologous variants seemed to mark ankylosing spondylitis blood.

TCRdb called the 5' RACE reads again in MiXCR, with one record for every CDR3 protein. The data show about 130,000 distinct CDR3 sequences, 7% to 10% seen once. Germline V gene data show CDR1 as SGHVS and CDR2 as FNYEAQ. V lost 5 bases, J lost 2 bases, and 13 bases lay in between. The CDR3 has 15 amino acids. Sequences were obtained from blood, either unsorted or a sorted T cell fraction (not recorded which). J is TRBJ1-3 and V is TRBV7-6; no reliable D call. The clonotype was recovered from a male donor with ankylosing spondylitis or in good health (not recorded which). The CDR3 DNA follows: TGTGCCAGCAGCCCCGGGTGGGGAACTGGAAACACCATATATTTT. Translation: CASSPGWGTGNTIYF.